This paragraph reports one TCR beta chain. The protocol was immunoSEQ multiplex PCR, while the TCRdb copy is restricted to in-frame clones and leaves out a portion. The top ten clones hold around 1.7% of a sample with over 65,000 clones, about 91% of them seen once. These data originate in a study of T cell changes during pregnancy in multiple sclerosis. The sample was peripheral blood, taken in the first trimester of pregnancy. The sequence was obtained from a female donor in good health, enrolled as a control in a pregnancy study.

This chain's CDR3 is CASSLAISGRDRNSPLHF. The CDR3 nucleotides are TGTGCCAGCAGCTTAGCAATATCGGGTCGGGACAGAAATTCACCCCTCCACTTT. The chain links TRBV7-2 to TRBJ1-6; 7 positions agree with TRBD1. Germline values: CDR1 SGHTA, CDR2 FQGNSA. V lost 0 bases to trimming and J lost 7 bases; unmatched junction nucleotides: 12. The CDR3 is 18 amino acids.